The clone carrying this T cell receptor beta chain was counted at least ten times. The sample is drawn from a study of T cell repertoires in cytomegalovirus infection. Study-level background: Matching HLA type and CMV infection were both indicated by public TCR beta signatures.

MiXCR, applied by TCRdb to the reads, yields one record per CDR3 protein. The sample carries 200,000 to 250,000 distinct CDR3 sequences, 6% to 8% recorded once. Germline V gene data show CDR1 as MNHEY and CDR2 as SVGAGI. CDR3 length: 14 residues. Trimming took off 7 bases at V and 5 bases at J, with 15 bases between the two ends. Sequenced: PBMCs. The chain combines TRBV6-5 with TRBJ1-5; a weak D match, TRBD1 (5 bases). The source is a human donor in good health (CMV status not recorded). Some clones in this sample may be carry-over from other donors' samples. CDR3 sequence reads: CASTTGGVDQPQHF. CDR3 in DNA: TGTGCCAGCACCACGGGGGGGGTAGATCAGCCCCAGCATTTT.